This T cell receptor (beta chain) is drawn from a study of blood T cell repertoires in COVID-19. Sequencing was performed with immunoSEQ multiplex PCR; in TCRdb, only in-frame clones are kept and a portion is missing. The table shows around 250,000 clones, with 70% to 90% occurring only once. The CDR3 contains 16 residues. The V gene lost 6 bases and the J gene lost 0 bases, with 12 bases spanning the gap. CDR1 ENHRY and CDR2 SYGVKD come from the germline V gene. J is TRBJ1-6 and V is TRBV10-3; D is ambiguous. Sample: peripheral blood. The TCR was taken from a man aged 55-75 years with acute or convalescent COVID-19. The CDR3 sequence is CAISARESSYNSPLHF. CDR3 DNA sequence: TGTGCCATCAGCGCCCGGGAGAGCTCCTATAATTCACCCCTCCACTTT.